A selection of T cell receptor beta chains follows, all from one sample in a study of cytomegalovirus exposure and HLA in healthy donors. Clones were read by immunoSEQ multiplex PCR, and TCRdb kept only the in-frame ones, dropping some. The sample has about 120,000 clones, about 70% seen once. Input material: PBMCs. Receptors originate from a human donor in good health. Each CDR3 is given with its conserved first and last residue. The D gene is left open where the match is weak. Size is omitted from some rows. Given values are once, few, many or a class for expanded clones.

clone_size	d_call	v_call	j_call	cdr3_nt	cdr3_aa
few	.	TRBV18	TRBJ1-2	TGTGCCAGCTCACCTGAAGCCGGGATAGGCTACACCTTC	CASSPEAGIGYTF
.	.	TRBV7-2	TRBJ1-4	TGTGCCAGCGAGGGAGATGCTCATGAAAAACTGTTTTTT	CASEGDAHEKLFF
.	.	TRBV7-2	TRBJ1-6	TGTGCCAGCAGCCCAGAGAGCGACTATAATTCACCCCTCCACTTT	CASSPESDYNSPLHF
once	.	TRBV28	TRBJ2-7	TGTGCCAGCAGTTTCCCGTCCCTAGAGGAGCAGTACTTC	CASSFPSLEEQYF
.	.	TRBV30	TRBJ1-5	TGTGCCTGGAGTGTAGACCCGGGACAGCCCCAGCATTTT	CAWSVDPGQPQHF
.	.	TRBV5-1	TRBJ2-2	TGCGCCAGCAGCTTGATAGACACCGGGGAGCTGTTTTTT	CASSLIDTGELFF
.	.	TRBV5-6	TRBJ2-2	TGTGCCAGCAGCTTAAGTCTACTTAACACCGGGGAGCTGTTTTTT	CASSLSLLNTGELFF
few	TRBD2	TRBV6-5	TRBJ2-1	TGTGCCAGCAGTTACCTAGCGGGAGGGCTCGATGAGCAGTTCTTC	CASSYLAGGLDEQFF
.	.	TRBV6-6	TRBJ2-2	TGTGCCAGCAGTTACGTGGGGCGTACCGGGGAGCTGTTTTTT	CASSYVGRTGELFF
.	.	TRBV29-1	TRBJ2-1	TGCAGCGGCGTAGAGGGTAACGAGCAGTTCTTC	CSGVEGNEQFF
.	TRBD2	TRBV6-1	TRBJ2-3	TGTGCCAGCTCCCAGGAACTAGCGGGTACAGATACGCAGTATTTT	CASSQELAGTDTQYF
.	.	TRBV5-1	TRBJ2-7	TGCGCCAGCAGCTTGACAGGGACGAGCTACGAGCAGTACTTC	CASSLTGTSYEQYF
many	TRBD1	TRBV4-3	TRBJ1-4	TGCGCCAGCAGCCAAGCAGGGGGAATGGCTAATGAAAAACTGTTTTTT	CASSQAGGMANEKLFF
few	TRBD1	TRBV6-5	TRBJ1-6	TGTGCCAGCGGGACAGGGGGGGATTCACCCCTCCACTTT	CASGTGGDSPLHF
.	.	TRBV19	TRBJ1-6	TGTGCCAGTAGTATCCGGACACTAAATAATTCACCCCTCCACTTT	CASSIRTLNNSPLHF
.	.	TRBV6-1	TRBJ1-1	TGTGCCAGCAGTGAAGAGGGAGGAATAACTGAAGCTTTCTTT	CASSEEGGITEAFF
.	TRBD2	TRBV9	TRBJ2-7	TGTGCCAGCAGCGTAGAACTAGCGTCTACCTACGAGCAGTACTTC	CASSVELASTYEQYF
.	TRBD2	TRBV6-4	TRBJ2-1	TGTGCCAGCAGTGACTCGGCTAGCGGGAGAAGCGGAGAGCAGTTCTTC	CASSDSASGRSGEQFF
.	TRBD1	TRBV7-8	TRBJ1-2	TGTGCCAGCAGCATCCCGGGACAGATTAATGGCTACACCTTC	CASSIPGQINGYTF
.	.	TRBV4-1	TRBJ2-4	TGCGCCAGCAGCCAAGAACGGACGACCGGGATGGCCAAAAACATTCAGTACTTC	CASSQERTTGMAKNIQYF
.	.	TRBV29-1	TRBJ2-5	TGCAGCGTTGAAGATCTTCGGGGGGAGACCCAGTACTTC	CSVEDLRGETQYF
.	TRBD2	TRBV30	TRBJ2-2	TGTGCCTGGAGTCGACTAGCGGGCGGGGAGCTGTTTTTT	CAWSRLAGGELFF
.	.	TRBV28	TRBJ1-1	TGTGCCAGCAGGGGCACATTGACGGAGAACACTGAAGCTTTCTTT	CASRGTLTENTEAFF
few	.	TRBV9	TRBJ1-2	TGTGCCAGCAGCGTAGATGGGGCGGGGTGGAGTGGCTACACCTTC	CASSVDGAGWSGYTF
.	TRBD1	TRBV10-2	TRBJ2-7	TGCGCCAGCAGTGACCGAGGCCAGGGGGCCTACGAGCAGTACTTC	CASSDRGQGAYEQYF
.	TRBD2	TRBV7-3	TRBJ2-2	TGTGCCAGCAGCGTGACTAGCGGGGCTAACACCGGGGAGCTGTTTTTT	CASSVTSGANTGELFF